This T cell receptor (beta chain) was sequenced in a study of shared clonotypes between healthy human individuals. Across the whole study: Three plates were used per donor for CD4 naive, three for CD4 memory, two for CD8 naive and one for CD8 memory.

V dropped 0 bases and J dropped 1 base, with 7 bases sitting between them. Germline loops: CDR1 KGHSH, CDR2 LQKENI. The CDR3 has 14 residues. CD45RO-negative, CCR7-selected cells formed the naive CD8 fraction, which excluded terminally differentiated effector memory CD45RA+ cells. The study drew all its donors from Caucasian adults living in Nashville, Tennessee. Sequencing used immunoSEQ multiplex PCR; TCRdb keeps in-frame clones, though not all of them. The sample holds about 2 million clones, approximately 95% seen once. This clonotype was obtained from a man younger than 30 in good health. The rearrangement joins TRBV18 to TRBJ2-7, with D perhaps matching TRBD2 (5 bases). Sequencing was performed on naive CD8+ T cells sorted from blood. CDR3 nucleotides: TGTGCCAGCTCACCACCGACTACATCCTACGAGCAGTACTTC. Translation: CASSPPTTSYEQYF.